This T cell receptor (beta chain) is drawn from a study of T cells expressing NK-cell markers. Findings of the study overall: Of the CD8+ T cell pool in 6 or 7 donors, roughly 1.0-7.5% was accounted for by dominant NKG2C+ clonotypes. Leadership of the CD3+CD56-NKG2C+ fraction also belonged to these clonotypes in several donors.

The germline V gene has CDR1 SGHTA and CDR2 FQGNSA. This CDR3 contains 13 residues. Remarks on this clonotype: Its matching antigen is unknown.

Production of TCR beta cDNA relied on 5'RACE template switching with UMIs. Reprocessing the 5' RACE reads, TCRdb reports a single entry for every CDR3 protein and omits DNA. In all, the sample yields about 260,000 distinct CDR3 sequences. The rearrangement links TRBV7-2 to TRBJ1-5. The specimen sequenced was blood T cells: a sorted CD56 or NKG2C T cell subset, CD4+ or CD8+ T cells, or bulk PBMC T cells (not recorded which). The receptor's source is a woman between 18 and 69 years old in good health. The CDR3 loop reads CASSLVSNQPQHF.